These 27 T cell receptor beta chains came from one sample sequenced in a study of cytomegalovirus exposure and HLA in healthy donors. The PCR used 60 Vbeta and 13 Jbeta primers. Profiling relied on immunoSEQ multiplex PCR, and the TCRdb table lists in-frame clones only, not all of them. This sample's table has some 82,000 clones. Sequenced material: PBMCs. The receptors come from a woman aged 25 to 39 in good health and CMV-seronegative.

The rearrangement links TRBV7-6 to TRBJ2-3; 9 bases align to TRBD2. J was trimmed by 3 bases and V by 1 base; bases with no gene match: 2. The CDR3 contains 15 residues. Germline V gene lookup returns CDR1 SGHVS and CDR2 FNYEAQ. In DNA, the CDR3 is TGTGCCAGCAGCTTAGGGACTAGCGAGACAGATACGCAGTATTTT. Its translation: CASSLGTSETDTQYF.

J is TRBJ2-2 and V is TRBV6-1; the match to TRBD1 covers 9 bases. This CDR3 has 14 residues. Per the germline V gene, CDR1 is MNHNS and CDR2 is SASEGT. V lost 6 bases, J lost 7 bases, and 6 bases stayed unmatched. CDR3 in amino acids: CASRRTGENGELFF. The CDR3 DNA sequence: TGTGCCAGCAGGAGGACAGGGGAGAACGGGGAGCTGTTTTTT.

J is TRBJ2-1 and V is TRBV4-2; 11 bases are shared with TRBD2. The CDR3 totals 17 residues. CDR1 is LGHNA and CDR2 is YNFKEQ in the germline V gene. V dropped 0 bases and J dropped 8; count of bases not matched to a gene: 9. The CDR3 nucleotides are TGTGCCAGCAGCCAAGACCAGACTAGCGGGAAACAAGATGAGCAGTTCTTC. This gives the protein CASSQDQTSGKQDEQFF.

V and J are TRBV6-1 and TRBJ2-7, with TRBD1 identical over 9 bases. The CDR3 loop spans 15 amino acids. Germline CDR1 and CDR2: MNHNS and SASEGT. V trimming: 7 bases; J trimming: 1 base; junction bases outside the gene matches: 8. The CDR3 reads CASIEGGTGSYEQYF. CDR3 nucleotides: TGTGCCAGCATCGAAGGGGGGACAGGGTCCTACGAGCAGTACTTC.

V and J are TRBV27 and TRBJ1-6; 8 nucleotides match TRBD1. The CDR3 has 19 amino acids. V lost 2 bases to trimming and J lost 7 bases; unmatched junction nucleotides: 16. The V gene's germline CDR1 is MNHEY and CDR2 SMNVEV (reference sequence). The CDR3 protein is CASSLKGQDGLARNSPLHF. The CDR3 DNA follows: TGTGCCAGCAGTTTAAAGGGACAGGATGGTTTGGCCCGGAATTCACCCCTCCACTTT.

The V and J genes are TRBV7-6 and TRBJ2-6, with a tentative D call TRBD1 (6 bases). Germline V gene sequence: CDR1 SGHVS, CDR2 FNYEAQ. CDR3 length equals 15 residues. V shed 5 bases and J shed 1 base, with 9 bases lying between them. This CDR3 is CASSPGESGANVLTF. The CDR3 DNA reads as TGTGCCAGCAGCCCAGGGGAGTCTGGGGCCAACGTCCTGACTTTC.

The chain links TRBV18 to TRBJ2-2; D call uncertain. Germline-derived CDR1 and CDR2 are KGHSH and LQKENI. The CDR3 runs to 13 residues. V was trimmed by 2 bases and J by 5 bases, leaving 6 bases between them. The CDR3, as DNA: TGTGCCAGCTCACCAATTCAGACCGGGGAGCTGTTTTTT. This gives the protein CASSPIQTGELFF.

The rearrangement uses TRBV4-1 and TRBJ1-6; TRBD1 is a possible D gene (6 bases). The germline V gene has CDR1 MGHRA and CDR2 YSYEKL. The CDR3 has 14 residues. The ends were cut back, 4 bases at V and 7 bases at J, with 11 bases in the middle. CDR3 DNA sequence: TGCGCCAGCAGCCTACGACAGGCGAATTCACCCCTCCACTTT. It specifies CASSLRQANSPLHF.

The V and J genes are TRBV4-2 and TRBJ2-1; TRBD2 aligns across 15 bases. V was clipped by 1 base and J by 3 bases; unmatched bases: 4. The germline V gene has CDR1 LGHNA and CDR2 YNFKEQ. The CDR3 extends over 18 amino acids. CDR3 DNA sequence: TGTGCCAGCAGCCAAGGGACTAGCGGGAGGGCCGACTACAATGAGCAGTTCTTC. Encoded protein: CASSQGTSGRADYNEQFF.

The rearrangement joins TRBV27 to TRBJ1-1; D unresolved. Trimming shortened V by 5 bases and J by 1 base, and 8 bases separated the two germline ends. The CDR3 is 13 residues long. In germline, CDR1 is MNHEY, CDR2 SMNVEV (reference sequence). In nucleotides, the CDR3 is TGTGCCAGCAGTCCACAGCCGAACACTGAAGCTTTCTTT. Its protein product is CASSPQPNTEAFF.

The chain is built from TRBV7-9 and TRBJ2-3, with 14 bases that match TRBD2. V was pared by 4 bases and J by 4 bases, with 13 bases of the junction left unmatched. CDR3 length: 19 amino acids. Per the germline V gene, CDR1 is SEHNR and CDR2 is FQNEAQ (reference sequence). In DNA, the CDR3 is TGTGCCAGCAGCTCAAGGGGGACTAGCGGGAGAGTTCCGGCAGATACGCAGTATTTT. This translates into CASSSRGTSGRVPADTQYF.

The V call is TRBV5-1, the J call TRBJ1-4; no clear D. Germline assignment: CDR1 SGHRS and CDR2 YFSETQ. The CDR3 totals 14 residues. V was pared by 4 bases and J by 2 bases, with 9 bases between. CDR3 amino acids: CASSPGSTNEKLFF. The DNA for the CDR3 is TGCGCCAGCAGCCCCGGGTCTACTAATGAAAAACTGTTTTTT.

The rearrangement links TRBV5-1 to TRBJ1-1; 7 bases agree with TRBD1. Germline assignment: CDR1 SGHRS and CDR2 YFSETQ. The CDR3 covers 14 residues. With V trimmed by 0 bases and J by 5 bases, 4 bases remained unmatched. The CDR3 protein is CASSLDRGGTEAFF. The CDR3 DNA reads TGCGCCAGCAGCTTGGACAGGGGCGGAACTGAAGCTTTCTTT.

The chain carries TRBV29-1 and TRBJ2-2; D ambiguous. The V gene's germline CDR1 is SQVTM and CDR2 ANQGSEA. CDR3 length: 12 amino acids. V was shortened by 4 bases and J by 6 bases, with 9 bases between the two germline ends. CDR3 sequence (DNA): TGCAGCGTTGCTCTACGGGCCGGGGAGCTGTTTTTT. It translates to CSVALRAGELFF.

The CDR3, as DNA: TGTGCCAGCAGAATAACAGGGTCCGGGCCCCAGCATTTT. Encoded protein: CASRITGSGPQHF. V gene TRBV27 combines with J gene TRBJ1-5; possibly TRBD1 for D (6 bases). The CDR3 has 13 residues. V was trimmed by 6 bases and J by 9 bases, leaving 15 bases between them. The germline gives CDR1 MNHEY, CDR2 SMNVEV (reference sequence).

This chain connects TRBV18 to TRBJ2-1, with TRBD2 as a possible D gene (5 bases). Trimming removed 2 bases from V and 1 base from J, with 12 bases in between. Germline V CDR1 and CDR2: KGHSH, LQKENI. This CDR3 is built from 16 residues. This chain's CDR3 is CASSPDSAKSYNEQFF. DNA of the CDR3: TGTGCCAGCTCACCAGATAGCGCTAAATCCTACAATGAGCAGTTCTTC.

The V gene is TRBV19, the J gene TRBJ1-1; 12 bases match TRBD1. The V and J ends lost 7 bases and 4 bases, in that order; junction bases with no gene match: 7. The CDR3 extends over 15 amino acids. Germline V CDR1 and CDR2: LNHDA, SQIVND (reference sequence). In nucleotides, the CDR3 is TGTGCCAGTAAAGAGGCGGGACAGGGGGCCACTGAAGCTTTCTTT. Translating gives CASKEAGQGATEAFF.

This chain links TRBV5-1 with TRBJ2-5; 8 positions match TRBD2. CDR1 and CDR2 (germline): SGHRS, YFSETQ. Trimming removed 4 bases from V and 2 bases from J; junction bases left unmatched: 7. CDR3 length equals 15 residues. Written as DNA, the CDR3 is TGCGCCAGCAGCCCGTTTGCGGGAGGTCAAGAGACCCAGTACTTC. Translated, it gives CASSPFAGGQETQYF. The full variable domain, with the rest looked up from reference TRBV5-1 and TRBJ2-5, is KAGVTQTPRYLIKTRGQQVTLSCSPISGHRSVSWYQQTPGQGLQFLFEYFSETQRNKGNFPGRFSGRQFSNSRSEMNVSTLELGDSALYLCASSPFAGGQETQYFGPGTRLLVL.

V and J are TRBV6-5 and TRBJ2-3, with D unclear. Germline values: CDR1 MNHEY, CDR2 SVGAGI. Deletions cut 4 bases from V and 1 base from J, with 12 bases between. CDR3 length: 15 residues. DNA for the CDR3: TGTGCCAGCAGTTCCACGGCGGTACGCACAGATACGCAGTATTTT. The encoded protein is CASSSTAVRTDTQYF.

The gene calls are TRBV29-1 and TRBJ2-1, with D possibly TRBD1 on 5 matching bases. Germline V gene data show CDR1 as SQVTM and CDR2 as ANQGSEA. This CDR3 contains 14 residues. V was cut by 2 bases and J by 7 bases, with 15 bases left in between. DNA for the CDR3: TGCAGCGTTGAACCGGGCAAGGGGCCGAATGAGCAGTTCTTC. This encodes CSVEPGKGPNEQFF.

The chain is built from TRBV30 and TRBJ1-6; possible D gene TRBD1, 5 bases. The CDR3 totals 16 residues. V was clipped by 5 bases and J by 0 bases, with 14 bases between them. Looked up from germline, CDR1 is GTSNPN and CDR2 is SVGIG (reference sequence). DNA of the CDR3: TGTGCCTGGGGAAGACAGTCCCTCTCCTATAATTCACCCCTCCACTTT. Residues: CAWGRQSLSYNSPLHF.

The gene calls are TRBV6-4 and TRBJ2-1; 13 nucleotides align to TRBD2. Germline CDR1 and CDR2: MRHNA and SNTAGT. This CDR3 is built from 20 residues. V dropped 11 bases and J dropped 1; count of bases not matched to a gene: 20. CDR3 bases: TGTGCCTCCCGACGGTACCCTGGACTAGCGGGGGACCAGTCCTACAATGAGCAGTTCTTC. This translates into CASRRYPGLAGDQSYNEQFF.

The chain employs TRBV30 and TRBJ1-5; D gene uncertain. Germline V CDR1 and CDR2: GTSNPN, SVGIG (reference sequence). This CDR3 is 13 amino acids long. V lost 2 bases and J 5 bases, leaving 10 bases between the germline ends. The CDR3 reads CAWSPSGDQPQHF. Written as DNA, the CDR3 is TGTGCCTGGAGTCCGTCGGGAGATCAGCCCCAGCATTTT.

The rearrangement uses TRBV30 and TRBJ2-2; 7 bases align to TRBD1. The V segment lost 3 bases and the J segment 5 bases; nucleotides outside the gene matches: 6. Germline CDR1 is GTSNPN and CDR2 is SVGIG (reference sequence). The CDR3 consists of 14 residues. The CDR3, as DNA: TGTGCCTGGAGACAGGGGACGGGGACCGGGGAGCTGTTTTTT. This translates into CAWRQGTGTGELFF.

The CDR3 nucleotides are TGTGCCAGTACCCCGGCGGGGGGCCGGGGAACCGGGGAGCTGTTTTTT. Protein sequence: CASTPAGGRGTGELFF. J is TRBJ2-2 and V is TRBV19; 8 bases are shared with TRBD2. CDR1 is LNHDA, CDR2 SQIVND, per germline (reference sequence). The CDR3 is 16 amino acids. J gave up 5 bases and V 7 bases, and 12 bases lay outside the gene matches.

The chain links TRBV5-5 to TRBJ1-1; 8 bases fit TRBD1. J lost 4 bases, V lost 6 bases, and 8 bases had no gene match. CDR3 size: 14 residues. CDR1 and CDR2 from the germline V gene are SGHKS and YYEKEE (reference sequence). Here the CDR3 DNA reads TGTGCCAGCACCGGGAGGACAGGGCTCACTGAAGCTTTCTTT. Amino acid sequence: CASTGRTGLTEAFF.

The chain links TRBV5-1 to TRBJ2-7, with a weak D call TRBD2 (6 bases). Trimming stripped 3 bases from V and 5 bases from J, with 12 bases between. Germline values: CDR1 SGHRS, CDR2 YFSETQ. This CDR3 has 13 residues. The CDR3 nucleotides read TGCGCCAGCAGCTCACCGGGAGCCGACGAGCAGTACTTC. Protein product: CASSSPGADEQYF.